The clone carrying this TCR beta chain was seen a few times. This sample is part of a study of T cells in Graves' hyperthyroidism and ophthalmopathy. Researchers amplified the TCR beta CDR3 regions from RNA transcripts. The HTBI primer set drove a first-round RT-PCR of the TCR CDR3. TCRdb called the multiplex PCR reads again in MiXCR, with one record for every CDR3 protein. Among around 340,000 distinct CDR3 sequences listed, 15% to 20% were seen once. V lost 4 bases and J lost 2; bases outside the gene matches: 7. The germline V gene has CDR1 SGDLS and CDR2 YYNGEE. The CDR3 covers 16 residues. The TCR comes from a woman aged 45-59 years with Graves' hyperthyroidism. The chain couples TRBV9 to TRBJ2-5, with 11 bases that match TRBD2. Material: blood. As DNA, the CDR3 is TGTGCCAGCAGCCCGGGGACTAGCGGAGATCAAGAGACCCAGTACTTC. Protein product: CASSPGTSGDQETQYF.